This T cell receptor beta chain was captured by sequencing in a study of blood T cell repertoires in COVID-19. Study background: The study drew acute and convalescent COVID-19 samples from the United States, Italy and Spain.

The trim removed 2 bases at V and 6 bases at J, leaving 4 bases unmatched. The CDR3 contains 15 residues. CDR1 and CDR2 (germline): MNHNY, SVGAGI (reference sequence). This clone was counted only a few times. It was during active infection that Seattle patients were enrolled and then longitudinally followed. TCRdb's copy holds only in-frame clones and misses some; the assay was immunoSEQ multiplex PCR. The sample lists 40,000 to 45,000 clones, roughly 89% occurring once. The J gene is TRBJ2-1, the V gene TRBV6-6, with TRBD2 matching 10 bases. This sequence was found in a man aged 35 to 55 with COVID-19, enrolled during active disease. Sequenced input: peripheral blood. The CDR3 DNA is TGTGCCAGCAGTTACGGACTAGCGGCTTCCAATGAGCAGTTCTTC. It specifies CASSYGLAASNEQFF.